Following are 8 T cell receptor beta chains from one sample sequenced in a study of cytomegalovirus exposure and HLA in healthy donors. The PCR contained 60 Vbeta and 13 Jbeta primers. Assay used: immunoSEQ multiplex PCR; TCRdb lists only in-frame clones, some missing. This sample yields roughly 140,000 clones, of which roughly three quarters are seen a single time; approximately 4.9% belongs to the top ten. Material for sequencing was PBMCs. The receptors shown here come from a woman aged 45-60 years in good health and CMV-seronegative.

The chain couples TRBV15 to TRBJ2-7; the D is unclear. V gave up 0 bases and J gave up 2 bases, with 5 bases separating them. CDR1 is LNHNV and CDR2 is YYDKDF in the germline V gene (reference sequence). CDR3 length equals 13 residues. The CDR3 nucleotides are TGTGCCACCAGCAGAGATCCGGCCTACGAGCAGTACTTC. As protein: CATSRDPAYEQYF.

The chain recombines TRBV6-5 with TRBJ2-3, with TRBD2 identical over 7 bases. The CDR3 loop spans 14 amino acids. The germline V gene encodes CDR1 MNHEY and CDR2 SVGAGI. Trimming took 6 bases from V and 3 from J; bases not matched to a gene: 6. For the CDR3, the DNA is TGTGCCAGCAGCTGGACTAGTGGAACAGATACGCAGTATTTT. Its protein is CASSWTSGTDTQYF.

In its sample, this clone was seen once. The chain joins TRBV15 to TRBJ1-4, with D tentatively TRBD1 (5 bases). The germline CDR1 and CDR2 sequences are LNHNV and YYDKDF (reference sequence). This CDR3 region has 15 residues. V was shortened by 1 base and J by 5 bases, with 11 bases between the two germline ends. The CDR3 is CATSRALGQNEKLFF. In nucleotides, the CDR3 is TGTGCCACCAGCAGAGCCTTGGGGCAGAATGAAAAACTGTTTTTT.

The chain employs TRBV10-1 and TRBJ2-1, with 8 bases identical to TRBD2. The germline gives CDR1 WNHNN, CDR2 SYGVQD (reference sequence). The V segment lost 6 bases and the J segment 8 bases; nucleotides outside the gene matches: 15. The CDR3 contains 16 residues. This CDR3 reads CASSQPNSGAGDEQFF. The CDR3 DNA follows: TGCGCCAGCAGCCAGCCTAATAGCGGGGCTGGGGATGAGCAGTTCTTC.

This sequence joins TRBV6-4 and TRBJ2-1, with D possibly being TRBD1 (6 bases). The CDR3 totals 15 residues. V dropped 7 bases and J dropped 6 bases, with 19 bases sitting between them. In germline, CDR1 is MRHNA, CDR2 SNTAGT. Here the CDR3 reads CASTTSQGWGNEQFF. CDR3 in DNA: TGTGCCAGCACTACTTCACAGGGTTGGGGCAATGAGCAGTTCTTC.

The chain has TRBV5-6 and TRBJ1-2; TRBD1 matches 7 bases. V dropped 2 bases and J dropped 8; count of bases not matched to a gene: 12. The CDR3 consists of 15 residues. Germline CDR1 and CDR2: SGHDT and YYEEEE. The CDR3 DNA follows: TGTGCCAGCAGCTTTGTGGACAGGCGAACCATCGGCTACACCTTC. Its translation is CASSFVDRRTIGYTF.

This clone was seen a handful of times. The genes are TRBV30 and TRBJ2-7; possible D gene TRBD2, 7 bases. CDR1 and CDR2 (germline): GTSNPN, SVGIG (reference sequence). CDR3 size: 13 residues. The germline V and J ends were trimmed by 4 bases and 2 bases, with 12 bases remaining between them. CDR3 amino acids: CAWTGRGPYEQYF. As DNA, the CDR3 is TGTGCCTGGACGGGGCGGGGGCCCTACGAGCAGTACTTC.

The genes are TRBV6-4 and TRBJ1-2, with D perhaps matching TRBD1 (6 bases). The V end was cut by 6 bases, the J end by 2 bases, with 13 bases between. In germline, CDR1 is MRHNA, CDR2 SNTAGT. This CDR3 region has 14 residues. The CDR3 here is CASRQGGENYGYTF. The CDR3 nucleotides are TGTGCCAGCAGACAGGGTGGTGAAAACTATGGCTACACCTTC.